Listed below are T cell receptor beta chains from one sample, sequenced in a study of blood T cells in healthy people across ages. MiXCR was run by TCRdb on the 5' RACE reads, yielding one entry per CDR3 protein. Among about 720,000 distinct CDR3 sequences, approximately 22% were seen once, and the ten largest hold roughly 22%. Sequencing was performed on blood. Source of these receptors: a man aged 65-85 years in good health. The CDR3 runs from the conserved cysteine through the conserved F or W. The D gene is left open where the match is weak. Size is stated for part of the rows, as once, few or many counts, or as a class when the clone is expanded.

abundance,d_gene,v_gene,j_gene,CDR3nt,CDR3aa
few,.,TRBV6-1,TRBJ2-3,TGTGCCAGCAGTCGGGATTGGGGAAGTCTTACAGATACGCAGTATTTT,CASSRDWGSLTDTQYF
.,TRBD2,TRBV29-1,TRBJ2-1,TGCAGCGTTGTTGGTAGCGGGAAGAGGGGCTCCTACAATGAGCAGTTCTTC,CSVVGSGKRGSYNEQFF
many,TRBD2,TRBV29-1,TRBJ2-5,TGCAGCGTGGGCGGGACTAACCAAGAGACCCAGTACTTC,CSVGGTNQETQYF
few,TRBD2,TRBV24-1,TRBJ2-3,TGTGCCACCAGTGATCCGACTAGCGGGGGCCTTAGCACAGATACGCAGTATTTT,CATSDPTSGGLSTDTQYF
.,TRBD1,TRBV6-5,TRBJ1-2,TGTGCCAGCAGTTACCAGACAGGGCATGGCTACACCTTC,CASSYQTGHGYTF
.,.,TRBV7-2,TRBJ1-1,TGTGCCAGCAGCTTAGAGGAGGGGCGATGGGAAGCTTTCTTT,CASSLEEGRWEAFF
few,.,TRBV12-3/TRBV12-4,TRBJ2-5,TGTGCCAGCAGTTCTAGCGCCCAAGAGACCCAGTACTTC,CASSSSAQETQYF
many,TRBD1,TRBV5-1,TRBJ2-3,TGCGCCAGCAATTCCCCGGACAGGGAGCCAGATACGCAGTATTTT,CASNSPDREPDTQYF
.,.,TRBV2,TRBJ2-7,TGTGCCAGCAGTGAAGTGTGGTCTGTAGAGCAGTACTTC,CASSEVWSVEQYF
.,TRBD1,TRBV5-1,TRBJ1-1,TGCGCCAGCAGCGAGGACAGGGGGCTAGAAGCTTTCTTT,CASSEDRGLEAFF
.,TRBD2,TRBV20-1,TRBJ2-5,TGCAGTGCTCCACCCAGCGGGAGGTTATCGGAGACCCAGTACTTC,CSAPPSGRLSETQYF
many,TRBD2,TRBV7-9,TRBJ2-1,TGTGCCAGCAGCTTCGCAATGACTAGCGGCCACAATGAGCAGTTCTTC,CASSFAMTSGHNEQFF
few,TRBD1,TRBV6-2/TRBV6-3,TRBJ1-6,TGTGCCAGCAGTTACCCAACGGACAGGAATAATTCACCCCTCCACTTT,CASSYPTDRNNSPLHF
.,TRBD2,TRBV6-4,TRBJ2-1,TGTGCCAGCAGCGGCCGCGGGGGGCTTTCATACAATGAGCAGTTCTTC,CASSGRGGLSYNEQFF
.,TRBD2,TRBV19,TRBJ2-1,TGTGCCAGTAGTGCTGTAGCGGGGGGCCGCCACAATGAGCAGTTCTTC,CASSAVAGGRHNEQFF
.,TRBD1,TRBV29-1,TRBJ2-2,TGCAGCGTAGCTACAGGGGTATGGCCCGGGGAGCTGTTTTTT,CSVATGVWPGELFF
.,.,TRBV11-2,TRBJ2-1,TGTGCCAGCGGCGCCCTCACAATCACCTACAATGAGCAGTTCTTC,CASGALTITYNEQFF
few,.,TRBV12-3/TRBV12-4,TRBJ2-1,TGTGCCAGCAGCCCTCCCGATAATGAGCAGTTCTTC,CASSPPDNEQFF
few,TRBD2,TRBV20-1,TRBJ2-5,TGCAGTGCTAGAGACCGATGGGGGGGCCAAGAGACCCAGTACTTC,CSARDRWGGQETQYF
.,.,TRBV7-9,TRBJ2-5,TGTGCCAGCAGCCAGGACAGACTTCAAGAGACCCAGTACTTC,CASSQDRLQETQYF
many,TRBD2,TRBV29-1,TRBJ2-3,TGCAGCGTTGTAACGGGACTAAGGGTTGGCACGCAGTATTTT,CSVVTGLRVGTQYF
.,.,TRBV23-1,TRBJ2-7,TGCGCCAGCAGTCAATCTGGGAGGGACAACTACGAGCAGTACTTC,CASSQSGRDNYEQYF
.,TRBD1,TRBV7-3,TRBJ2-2,TGTGCCAGCAGGATGGGACAGACGAACACCGGGGAGCTGTTTTTT,CASRMGQTNTGELFF
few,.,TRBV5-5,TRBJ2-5,TGTGCCAGCAGCTTGATGTGGGAGACCCAGTACTTC,CASSLMWETQYF
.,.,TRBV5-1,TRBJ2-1,TGCGCCAGCAGCTCCAGCGGTGGAGGGTCCTACAATGAGCAGTTCTTC,CASSSSGGGSYNEQFF
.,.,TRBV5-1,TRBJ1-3,TGCGCCAGCCGACAAGATCCCTCTGGAAACACCATATATTTT,CASRQDPSGNTIYF
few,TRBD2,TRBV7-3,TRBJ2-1,TGTGCCAGCAGCCAGCGACTAGCGGGAGGCCTCCAGTTCTTC,CASSQRLAGGLQFF
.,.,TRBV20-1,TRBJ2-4,TGCAGTGCTTATCTCGGCATTCAGTACTTC,CSAYLGIQYF
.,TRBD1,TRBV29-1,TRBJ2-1,TGCAGCGGGGACAGTCTCTCCTACAATGAGCAGTTCTTC,CSGDSLSYNEQFF
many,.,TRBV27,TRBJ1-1,TGTGCCAGCAGTTTTGAGGCGTCGTTCCTGAACACTGAAGCTTTCTTT,CASSFEASFLNTEAFF
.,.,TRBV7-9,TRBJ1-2,TGTGCCAGCAGCACTCAACCACAGGCTTCCTATGGCTACACCTTC,CASSTQPQASYGYTF
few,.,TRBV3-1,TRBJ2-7,TGTGCCAGCAGCCAAGGACGGTGGGGGGCCTACGAGCAGTACTTC,CASSQGRWGAYEQYF
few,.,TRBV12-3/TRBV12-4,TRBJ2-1,TGTGCCAGCAGTGGGGTGGGGAGCGCCTACAATGAGCAGTTCTTC,CASSGVGSAYNEQFF
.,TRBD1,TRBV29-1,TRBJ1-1,TGCAGCGCCCAAGGGACAGGGCGGAACACTGAAGCTTTCTTT,CSAQGTGRNTEAFF